These 15 T cell receptor beta chains were sequenced from one sample in a study of blood T cells in healthy people across ages. With a J-beta primer mix and a sample-barcoded 5' primer, a second PCR ran roughly 6 to 11 cycles. MiXCR, applied by TCRdb to the 5' RACE reads, yields one record per CDR3 protein. The data show roughly 1.5 million distinct CDR3 sequences, 35% to 45% seen once. Sequenced input: blood. These receptors all stem from a woman aged 18-29 years in good health.

This clonotype was seen many times. The chain's CDR3 is CASSGGQSYNEQFF. The DNA of the CDR3 is TGTGCCAGCAGCGGGGGACAATCCTACAATGAGCAGTTCTTC. This chain joins TRBV9 and TRBJ2-1; tentatively, D is TRBD1 (6 bases). The CDR3 is made up of 14 amino acids. Per germline, CDR1 SGDLS and CDR2 YYNGEE. The V gene lost 3 bases and the J gene lost 1 base, with 8 bases spanning the gap. The variable domain in full, completed from reference TRBV9 and TRBJ2-1, reads DSGVTQTPKHLITATGQRVTLRCSPRSGDLSVYWYQQSLDQGLQFLIQYYNGEERAKGNILERFSAQQFPDLHSELNLSSLELGDSALYFCASSGGQSYNEQFFGPGTRLTVL.

The chain uses TRBV12-3 or TRBV12-4 and TRBJ2-1; D unclear. This CDR3 comprises 14 residues. V was shortened by 5 bases and J by 0 bases, with 8 bases between the two germline ends. CDR3 bases: TGTGCCAGCAGTAACTCATTCTCCTACAATGAGCAGTTCTTC. Its translation is CASSNSFSYNEQFF.

The V and J genes are TRBV11-2 and TRBJ2-5, with TRBD2 as a possible D gene (5 bases). Per the germline V gene, CDR1 is SGHAT and CDR2 is FQNNGV. The CDR3 sequence is 14 residues long. V shed 2 bases and J shed 6 bases, with 13 bases lying between them. CDR3 region: CASSLLPRRQTQYF. The CDR3 region has the DNA TGTGCCAGCAGCTTACTTCCCAGGAGGCAGACCCAGTACTTC.

This clonotype was seen more than once but under ten times. The V call is TRBV20-1, the J call TRBJ2-1; D may be TRBD1 (6 bases). Between the trimmed V and J ends, which lost 6 bases and 4 bases, there was a span of 10 bases. Germline values: CDR1 DFQATT, CDR2 SNEGSKA (reference sequence). The CDR3 has 12 amino acids. CDR3 bases: TGCAGTGCCCTTACAGGGTACAATGAGCAGTTCTTC. This translates into CSALTGYNEQFF.

The V call is TRBV29-1, the J call TRBJ1-4; 9 nucleotides line up with TRBD1. CDR1 SQVTM and CDR2 ANQGSEA come from the germline V gene. This CDR3 is built from 12 residues. Here the CDR3 DNA reads TGCAGTGCCGACAGGGGGAACGAAAAACTGTTTTTT. Translating gives CSADRGNEKLFF.

This clonotype was observed a handful of times. V is TRBV7-9 and J is TRBJ1-4; 11 nucleotides line up with TRBD1. This CDR3 contains 16 residues. Germline V lookup: CDR1 SEHNR, CDR2 FQNEAQ (reference sequence). V gave up 5 bases and J gave up 7 bases; unmatched junction bases: 9. The CDR3 DNA is TGTGCCAGCAGCGGAACAGGACAGGGGGCAAGTGAAAAACTGTTTTTT. Residues: CASSGTGQGASEKLFF.

This rearrangement joins TRBV6-1 to TRBJ1-4; D is unresolved. In germline, CDR1 is MNHNS, CDR2 SASEGT. V lost 6 bases and J lost 4, with 12 bases in between. The CDR3 spans 14 residues. CDR3 DNA: TGTGCCAGCAGGGTCGTCGGGCTTAATGAAAAACTGTTTTTT. Its protein is CASRVVGLNEKLFF.

This sequence joins TRBV24-1 and TRBJ2-4; D is possibly TRBD1 or TRBD2 (5 bases each). Per the germline V gene, CDR1 is KGHDR and CDR2 is SFDVKD. This CDR3 spans 14 amino acids. Trimming took 3 bases from V and 13 from J, leaving 18 bases between them. The CDR3: CATSDVRDPKEQYF. The CDR3 nucleotides read TGTGCCACCAGTGATGTCCGGGACCCAAAGGAGCAGTACTTC.

J is TRBJ2-7 and V is TRBV27, with a weak D call TRBD1 (6 bases). Germline CDR1 and CDR2: MNHEY and SMNVEV (reference sequence). V was trimmed by 2 bases and J by 2 bases, leaving 13 bases between them. The CDR3 length is 15 residues. For the CDR3, the DNA is TGTGCCAGCAGTTTACGGGATGGGGGCGCCTACGAGCAGTACTTC. Protein product: CASSLRDGGAYEQYF.

The J gene is TRBJ2-5, the V gene TRBV7-2; 8 nucleotides agree with TRBD2. The DNA end is a closer match to TRBJ2-7, so the J assignment may be wrong. This CDR3 region has 15 residues. Germline-derived CDR1 and CDR2 are SGHTA and FQGNSA. The CDR3 sequence: CASSSTSATRYEQYF. The CDR3 bases are TGTGCCAGCAGTTCGACTAGCGCGACTCGCTACGAGCAGTACTTC.

This clonotype was seen a few times. J is TRBJ2-1 and V is TRBV13, with D uncertain. Germline V gene lookup returns CDR1 PRHDT and CDR2 FYEKMQ (reference sequence). V was shortened by 3 bases and J by 2 bases, with 11 bases between the two germline ends. This CDR3 contains 15 residues. CDR3 in amino acids: CASSFGFSPYNEQFF. The CDR3, as DNA: TGTGCCAGCAGCTTCGGCTTCTCCCCCTACAATGAGCAGTTCTTC. The variable domain in full, completed from reference TRBV13 and TRBJ2-1, reads AAGVIQSPRHLIKEKRETATLKCYPIPRHDTVYWYQQGPGQDPQFLISFYEKMQSDKGSIPDRFSAQQFSDYHSELNMSSLELGDSALYFCASSFGFSPYNEQFFGPGTRLTVL.

This clonotype was seen just once. This chain connects TRBV11-2 to TRBJ2-3; D is unresolved. V lost 3 bases and J 3 bases, leaving 13 bases between the germline ends. The CDR3 loop spans 15 amino acids. The germline CDR1 and CDR2 sequences are SGHAT and FQNNGV. The CDR3 DNA follows: TGTGCCAGCAGCTTCCCCCTCTACGGTACAGATACGCAGTATTTT. Its protein product is CASSFPLYGTDTQYF.

This chain joins TRBV7-9 and TRBJ1-1; perhaps TRBD1 as D (5 bases). CDR3 length: 12 residues. The V end was cut by 4 bases, the J end by 10 bases, with 13 bases between. CDR1 is SEHNR, CDR2 FQNEAQ, per germline (reference sequence). CDR3 region: CASSSWGDRAFF. CDR3 DNA sequence: TGTGCCAGCAGCTCATGGGGGGATAGAGCTTTCTTT.

This sequence joins TRBV30 and TRBJ1-6, with unresolved D. V dropped 0 bases and J dropped 6 bases, with 6 bases sitting between them. Germline CDR1 GTSNPN, CDR2 SVGIG (reference sequence). CDR3 size: 13 residues. The CDR3 is CAWSVDFNSPLHF. CDR3 sequence (DNA): TGTGCCTGGAGTGTCGACTTTAATTCACCCCTCCACTTT.

The CDR3 reads CASSHWGSSYEQYF. As DNA, the CDR3 is TGTGCCAGTAGTCACTGGGGAAGCTCCTACGAGCAGTACTTC. This chain links TRBV19 with TRBJ2-7; no clear D gene. Germline V gene data show CDR1 as LNHDA and CDR2 as SQIVND (reference sequence). The length of the CDR3 is 14 residues. V was shortened by 5 bases and J by 0 bases, with 11 bases between the two germline ends.